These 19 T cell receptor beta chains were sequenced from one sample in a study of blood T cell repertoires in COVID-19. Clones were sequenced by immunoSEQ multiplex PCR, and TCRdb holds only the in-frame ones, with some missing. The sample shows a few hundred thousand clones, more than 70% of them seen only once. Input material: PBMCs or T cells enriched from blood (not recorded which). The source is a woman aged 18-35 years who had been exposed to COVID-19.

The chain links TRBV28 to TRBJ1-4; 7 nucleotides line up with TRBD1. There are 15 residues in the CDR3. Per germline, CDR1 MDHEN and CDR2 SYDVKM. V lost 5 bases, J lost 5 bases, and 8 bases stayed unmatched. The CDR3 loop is CASSAGPGQNEKLFF. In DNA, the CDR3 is TGTGCCAGCAGTGCGGGCCCGGGACAGAATGAAAAACTGTTTTTT. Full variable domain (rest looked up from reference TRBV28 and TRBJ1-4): DVKVTQSSRYLVKRTGEKVFLECVQDMDHENMFWYRQDPGLGLRLIYFSYDVKMKEKGDIPEGYSVSREKKERFSLILESASTNQTSMYLCASSAGPGQNEKLFFGSGTQLSVL.

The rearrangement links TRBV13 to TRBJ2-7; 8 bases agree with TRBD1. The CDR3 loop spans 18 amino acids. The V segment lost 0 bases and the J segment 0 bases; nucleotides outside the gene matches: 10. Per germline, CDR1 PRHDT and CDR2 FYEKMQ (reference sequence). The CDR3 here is CASSLGTPGQVFSYEQYF. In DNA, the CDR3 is TGTGCCAGCAGCTTAGGGACTCCGGGACAGGTCTTCTCCTACGAGCAGTACTTC.

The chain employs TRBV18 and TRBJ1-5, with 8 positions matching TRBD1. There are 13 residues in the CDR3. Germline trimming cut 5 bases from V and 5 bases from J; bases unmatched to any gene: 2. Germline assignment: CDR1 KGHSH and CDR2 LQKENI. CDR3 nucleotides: TGTGCCAGCTCATACAGGGGGGATCAGCCCCAGCATTTT. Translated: CASSYRGDQPQHF.

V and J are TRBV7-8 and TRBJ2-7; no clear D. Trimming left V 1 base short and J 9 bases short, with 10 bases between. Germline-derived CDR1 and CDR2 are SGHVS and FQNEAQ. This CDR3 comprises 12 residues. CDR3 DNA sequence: TGTGCCAGCAGCTTAGAGCTAACCGCGCAGTACTTC. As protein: CASSLELTAQYF.

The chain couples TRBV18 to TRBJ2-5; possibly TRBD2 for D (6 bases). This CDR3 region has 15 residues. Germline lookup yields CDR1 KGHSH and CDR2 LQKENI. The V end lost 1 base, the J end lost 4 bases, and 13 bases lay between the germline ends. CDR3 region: CASSPLAGTSETQYF. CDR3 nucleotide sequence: TGTGCCAGCTCACCACTCGCGGGGACCTCAGAGACCCAGTACTTC.

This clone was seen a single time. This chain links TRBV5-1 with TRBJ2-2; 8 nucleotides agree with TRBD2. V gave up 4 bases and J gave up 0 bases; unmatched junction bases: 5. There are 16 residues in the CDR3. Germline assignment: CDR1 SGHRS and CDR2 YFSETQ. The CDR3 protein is CASSLLLAANTGELFF. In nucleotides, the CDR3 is TGCGCCAGCAGCCTACTACTAGCGGCGAACACCGGGGAGCTGTTTTTT.

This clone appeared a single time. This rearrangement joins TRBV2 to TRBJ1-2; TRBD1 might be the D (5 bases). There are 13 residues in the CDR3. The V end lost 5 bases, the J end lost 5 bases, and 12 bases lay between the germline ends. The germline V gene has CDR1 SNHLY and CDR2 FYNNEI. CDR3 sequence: CASSYDSSYGYTF. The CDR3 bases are TGTGCCAGCAGTTACGACAGCTCTTATGGCTACACCTTC. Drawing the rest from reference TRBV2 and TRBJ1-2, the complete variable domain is EPEVTQTPSHQVTQMGQEVILRCVPISNHLYFYWYRQILGQKVEFLVSFYNNEISEKSEIFDDQFSVERPDGSNFTLKIRSTKLEDSAMYFCASSYDSSYGYTFGSGTRLTVV.

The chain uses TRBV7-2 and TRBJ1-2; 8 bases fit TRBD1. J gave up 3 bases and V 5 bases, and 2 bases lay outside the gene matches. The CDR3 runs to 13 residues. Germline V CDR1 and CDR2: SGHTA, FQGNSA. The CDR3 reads CASSQGQDYGYTF. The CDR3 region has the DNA TGTGCCAGCAGCCAGGGACAGGACTATGGCTACACCTTC. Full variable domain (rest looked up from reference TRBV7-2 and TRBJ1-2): GAGVSQSPSNKVTEKGKDVELRCDPISGHTALYWYRQSLGQGLEFLIYFQGNSAPDKSGLPSDRFSAERTGGSVSTLTIQRTQQEDSAVYLCASSQGQDYGYTFGSGTRLTVV.

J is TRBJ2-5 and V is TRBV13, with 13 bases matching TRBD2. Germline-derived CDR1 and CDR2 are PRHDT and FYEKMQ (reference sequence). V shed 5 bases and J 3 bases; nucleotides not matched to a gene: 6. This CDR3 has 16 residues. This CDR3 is CASSRRTSGRKETQYF. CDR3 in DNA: TGTGCCAGCAGCCGGAGGACTAGCGGGAGAAAAGAGACCCAGTACTTC. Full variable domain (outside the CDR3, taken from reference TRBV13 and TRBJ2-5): AAGVIQSPRHLIKEKRETATLKCYPIPRHDTVYWYQQGPGQDPQFLISFYEKMQSDKGSIPDRFSAQQFSDYHSELNMSSLELGDSALYFCASSRRTSGRKETQYFGPGTRLLVL.

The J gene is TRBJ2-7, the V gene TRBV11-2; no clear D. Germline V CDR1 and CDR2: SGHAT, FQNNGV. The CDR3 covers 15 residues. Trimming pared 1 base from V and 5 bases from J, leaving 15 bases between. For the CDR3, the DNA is TGTGCCAGCAGCTTAGTACGGTCCCCGGTTGACGAGCAGTACTTC. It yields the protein CASSLVRSPVDEQYF.

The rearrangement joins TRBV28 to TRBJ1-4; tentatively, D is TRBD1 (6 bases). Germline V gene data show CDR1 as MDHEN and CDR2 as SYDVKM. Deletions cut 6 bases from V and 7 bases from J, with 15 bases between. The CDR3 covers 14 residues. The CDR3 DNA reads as TGTGCCAGCAGGTCACAGGGTTTTGGTGAAAAACTGTTTTTT. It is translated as CASRSQGFGEKLFF.

The CDR3 loop is CASSLPGQGGEKLFF. CDR3 nucleotides: TGTGCCAGCAGCCTTCCGGGACAGGGTGGTGAAAAACTGTTTTTT. The rearrangement uses TRBV28 and TRBJ1-4; 9 bases match TRBD1. The CDR3 has 15 amino acids. Trimming cost V 6 bases and J 7 bases; bases outside gene matches: 9. Germline V CDR1 and CDR2: MDHEN, SYDVKM. Combining the CDR3 with reference TRBV28 and TRBJ1-4 gives the whole variable domain DVKVTQSSRYLVKRTGEKVFLECVQDMDHENMFWYRQDPGLGLRLIYFSYDVKMKEKGDIPEGYSVSREKKERFSLILESASTNQTSMYLCASSLPGQGGEKLFFGSGTQLSVL.

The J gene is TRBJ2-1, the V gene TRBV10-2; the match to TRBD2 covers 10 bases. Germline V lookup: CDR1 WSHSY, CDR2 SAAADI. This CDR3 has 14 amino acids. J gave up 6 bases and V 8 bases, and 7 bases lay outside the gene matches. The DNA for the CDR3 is TGCGCCAGCGAATCCGGGACTAGCGTCAATGAGCAGTTCTTC. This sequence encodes CASESGTSVNEQFF.

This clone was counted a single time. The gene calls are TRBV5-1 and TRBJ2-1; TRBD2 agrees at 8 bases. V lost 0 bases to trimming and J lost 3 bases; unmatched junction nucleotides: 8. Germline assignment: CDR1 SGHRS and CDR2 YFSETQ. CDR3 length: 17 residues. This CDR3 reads CASSLAGSSGGYNEQFF. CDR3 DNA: TGCGCCAGCAGCTTGGCCGGGTCGAGCGGGGGCTACAATGAGCAGTTCTTC.

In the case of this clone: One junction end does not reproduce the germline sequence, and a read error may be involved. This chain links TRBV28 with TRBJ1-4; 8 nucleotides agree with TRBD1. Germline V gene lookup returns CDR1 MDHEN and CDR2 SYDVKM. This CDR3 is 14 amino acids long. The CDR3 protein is CATSGTGVGEKLFF. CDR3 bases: TGTGCCACCAGTGGGACAGGTGTTGGCGAAAAACTGTTTTTT.

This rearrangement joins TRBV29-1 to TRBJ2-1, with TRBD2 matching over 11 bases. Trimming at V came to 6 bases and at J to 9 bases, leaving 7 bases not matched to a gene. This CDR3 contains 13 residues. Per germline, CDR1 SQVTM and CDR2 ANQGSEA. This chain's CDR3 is CSVKTSGKGEQFF. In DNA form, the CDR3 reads TGCAGCGTCAAGACTAGCGGGAAGGGTGAGCAGTTCTTC.

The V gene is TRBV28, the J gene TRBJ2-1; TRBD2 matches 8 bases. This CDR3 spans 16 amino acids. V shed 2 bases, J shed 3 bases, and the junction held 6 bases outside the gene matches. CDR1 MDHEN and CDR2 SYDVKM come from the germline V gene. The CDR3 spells CASSLTAGGDYNEQFF. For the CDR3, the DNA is TGTGCCAGCAGTTTAACCGCGGGAGGCGACTACAATGAGCAGTTCTTC.

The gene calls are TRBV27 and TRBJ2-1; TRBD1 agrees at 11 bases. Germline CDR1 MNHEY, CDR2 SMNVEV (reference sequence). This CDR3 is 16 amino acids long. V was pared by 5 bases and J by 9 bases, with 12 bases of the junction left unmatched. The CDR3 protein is CASSVWGQGEGGEQFF. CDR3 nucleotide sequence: TGTGCCAGCAGTGTATGGGGACAGGGGGAAGGGGGTGAGCAGTTCTTC.

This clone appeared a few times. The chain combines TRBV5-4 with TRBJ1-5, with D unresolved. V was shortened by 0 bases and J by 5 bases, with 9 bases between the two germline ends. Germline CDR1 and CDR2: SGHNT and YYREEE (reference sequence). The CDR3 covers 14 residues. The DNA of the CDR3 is TGTGCCAGCAGCTTGGGGGGAGTCGATCAGCCCCAGCATTTT. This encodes CASSLGGVDQPQHF.